This T cell receptor (beta chain) emerged from a study of tumor-infiltrating lymphocytes in primary liver carcinoma. CDR1 is SQVTM and CDR2 is ANQGSEA in the germline V gene. There are 11 residues in the CDR3. V dropped 6 bases and J dropped 11; count of bases not matched to a gene: 6. Concerning this clonotype: A read error may be the cause here, since a much bigger clone is one base away.

Extraction also yielded germline DNA, while blood RNA was obtained from unsorted whole blood. TCR beta cDNA was prepared out of about 530 ng total RNA by means of a constant-region primer. Three rounds of nested multiplex PCR with slightly modified ARM-PCR produced TCR beta libraries. The first two PCR rounds used TRBV1-TRBV30 forward primers with a C-beta reverse primer, 10 to 11 cycles each. TCRdb used MiXCR to reprocess the multiplex PCR reads, holding one entry per CDR3 protein. Of roughly 330,000 distinct CDR3 sequences listed, about two thirds are singletons. The chain has TRBV29-1 and TRBJ2-1; 8 bases fit TRBD1. The source material was peripheral blood. The sequence came from a man aged 40-55 years with primary liver carcinoma and hepatitis B virus infection. CDR3 sequence: CSVGQVYKQFF. The CDR3 nucleotides are TGCAGCGTGGGACAGGTATATAAGCAGTTCTTC.